This T cell receptor (beta chain) was recovered during a study of T cells expressing NK-cell markers. Study-wide results and caveats: The study found dominant NKG2C+ clonotypes at roughly 1.0-7.0% of CD8+ T cells in over 5 donors.

With the 5' RACE reads reprocessed, TCRdb shows one record per CDR3 protein and no DNA. Here the sample table reports about 410,000 distinct CDR3 sequences. CDR3 size: 13 residues. CDR1 and CDR2 (germline): MNHEY, SVGAGI. On this clonotype: Its specificity is not known.

The V and J genes are TRBV6-5 and TRBJ2-7. Sequencing was carried out using blood T cells: a sorted CD56 or NKG2C T cell subset, CD4+ or CD8+ T cells, or bulk PBMC T cells (not recorded which). The TCR comes from a woman aged 45-60 years in good health. This chain's CDR3 is CASSPTPIYEQYF.